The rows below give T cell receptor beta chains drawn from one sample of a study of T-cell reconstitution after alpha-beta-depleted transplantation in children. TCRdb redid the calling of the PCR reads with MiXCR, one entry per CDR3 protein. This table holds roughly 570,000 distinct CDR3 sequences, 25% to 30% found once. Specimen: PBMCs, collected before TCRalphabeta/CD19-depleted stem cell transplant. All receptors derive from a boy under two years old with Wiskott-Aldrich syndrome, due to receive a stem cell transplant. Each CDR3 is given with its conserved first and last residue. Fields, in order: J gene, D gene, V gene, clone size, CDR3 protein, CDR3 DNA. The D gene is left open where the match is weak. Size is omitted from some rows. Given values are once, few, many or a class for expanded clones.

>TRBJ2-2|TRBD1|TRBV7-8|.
CASSLGGRGSGELFF
TGTGCCAGCAGCTTAGGCGGCAGGGGGTCCGGGGAGCTGTTTTTT
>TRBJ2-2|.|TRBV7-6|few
CASSLAWRAGELFF
TGTGCCAGCAGCTTAGCTTGGCGTGCCGGGGAGCTGTTTTTT
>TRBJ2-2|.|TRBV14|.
CASSQRTGRTGELFF
TGTGCCAGCAGCCAAAGAACAGGGCGCACCGGGGAGCTGTTTTTT
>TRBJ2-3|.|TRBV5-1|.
CASSSGRKSASTDTQYF
TGCGCCAGCAGCTCCGGTAGAAAGTCGGCTAGCACAGATACGCAGTATTTT
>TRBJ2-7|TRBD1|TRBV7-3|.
CASSSQGQGAQEQYF
TGTGCCAGCAGCTCCCAGGGACAGGGGGCTCAGGAGCAGTACTTC
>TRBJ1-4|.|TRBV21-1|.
CASRNPPGWTNEKLFF
TGTGCCAGCAGGAACCCCCCAGGTTGGACTAATGAAAAACTGTTTTTT
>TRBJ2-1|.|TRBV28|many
CASSQGLTTYNEQFF
TGTGCCAGCAGTCAGGGACTTACTACCTACAATGAGCAGTTCTTC
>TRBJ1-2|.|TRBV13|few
CASSSSDGYTF
TGTGCCAGCAGCTCATCCGATGGCTACACCTTC
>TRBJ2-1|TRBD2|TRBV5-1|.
CASNGLADNEQFF
TGCGCCAGCAACGGGCTAGCGGACAATGAGCAGTTCTTC
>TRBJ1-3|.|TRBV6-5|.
CASSYGGGNTIYF
TGTGCCAGCAGTTACGGGGGGGGAAACACCATATATTTT
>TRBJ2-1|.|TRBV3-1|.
CASSQRTSDEQFF
TGTGCCAGCAGCCAACGAACTAGTGATGAGCAGTTCTTC
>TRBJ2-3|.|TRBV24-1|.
CATSDPQTGIWNTQYF
TGTGCCACCAGTGATCCGCAAACAGGGATTTGGAATACGCAGTATTTT
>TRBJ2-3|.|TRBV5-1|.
CASSLGSGVADTQYF
TGCGCCAGCAGCTTGGGATCGGGAGTGGCAGATACGCAGTATTTT
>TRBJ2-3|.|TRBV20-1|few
CGSGATDTQYF
TGCGGAAGTGGGGCAACAGATACGCAGTATTTT
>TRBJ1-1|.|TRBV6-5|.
CASSYSGRNTEAFF
TGTGCCAGCAGTTACTCTGGCCGCAACACTGAAGCTTTCTTT